The clone carrying this T cell receptor beta chain was detected only a few times. Germline is not matched at one junction end, which may reflect a read error. Looked up from germline, CDR1 is LGHDT and CDR2 is YNNKEL (reference sequence). The CDR3 loop spans 12 amino acids. Sequencing used immunoSEQ multiplex PCR; TCRdb keeps in-frame clones, though not all of them. The profile shows about 190,000 clones, around 85% of them singletons. This record comes from a study of blood T cell repertoires in COVID-19. Study context: Samples taken during acute and convalescent COVID-19 were collected in the United States, Italy and Spain.

This TCR came from a man aged 50 to 59 who had recovered from COVID-19. The specimen was peripheral blood. The chain uses TRBV3-1 (or the pseudogene TRBV3-2) and TRBJ1-1; D call uncertain. The DNA of the CDR3 is TGTGCCAGCAGCCAAGATAGGAGGACCCCGATCTTT. This codes for CASSQDRRTPIF.